There are many counts of the clone carrying this T cell receptor (beta chain). No antigen is known for it. The sample is drawn from a study of T cells after yellow fever vaccination. General study results and limits: Repertoires obtained by FACS sorting could include abundant clonotypes that entered as contaminants from the bulk population. Clonotypes shared by both compartments, CD4 and CD8, made up a small share.

By 5'RACE template switching, TCR cDNA was produced, with a universal primer site and UMIs added in the process. TCRdb processed the 5' RACE reads anew with MiXCR; each CDR3 protein has one entry. The profile shows about 310,000 distinct CDR3 sequences, more than 3% of them singletons. Germline CDR1 LNHNV, CDR2 YYDKDF (reference sequence). J lost 2 bases, V lost 1 base, and 8 bases had no gene match. The CDR3 length is 17 residues. This chain connects TRBV15 to TRBJ2-3, with 8 bases identical to TRBD2. The sequencing here drew on PBMCs, taken on the day of the yellow fever booster vaccination. The clonotype originates from a man aged 18 to 30 who received the YFV17D yellow fever vaccine. This CDR3 reads CATSRVRGGRPTDTQYF. For the CDR3, the DNA is TGTGCCACCAGCAGAGTACGGGGGGGACGTCCCACAGATACGCAGTATTTT.